This T cell receptor beta chain appears in the sequencing data of a study of blood T cell repertoires in COVID-19. In the study overall: The origin of the acute and convalescent COVID-19 samples was the United States, Italy and Spain. T cells, B-cell-depleted T cells, or PBMCs provided the cDNA or gDNA that served as material.

In the original analysis: Reference gene primer amplification in the assay estimated nucleated cell counts. The table came from immunoSEQ multiplex PCR; TCRdb's copy has only in-frame clones and leaves some out. The V and J calls and clone size come from that table; D and trimming were worked out from the DNA. The table has fewer than 150,000 clones, about 83% seen once. The V and J ends lost 3 bases and 1 base, in that order; junction bases with no gene match: 3. CDR1 is KGHSH and CDR2 is LQKENI in the germline V gene. This CDR3 is 15 amino acids long. Sequencing was carried out using peripheral blood. This chain connects TRBV18 to TRBJ1-5; 7 nucleotides line up with TRBD1. The TCR comes from a human donor in a cohort sampled during active COVID-19. The CDR3 DNA sequence: TGTGCCAGCTCACCTCAGGGGGGCAGCAATCAGCCCCAGCATTTT. This gives the protein CASSPQGGSNQPQHF.